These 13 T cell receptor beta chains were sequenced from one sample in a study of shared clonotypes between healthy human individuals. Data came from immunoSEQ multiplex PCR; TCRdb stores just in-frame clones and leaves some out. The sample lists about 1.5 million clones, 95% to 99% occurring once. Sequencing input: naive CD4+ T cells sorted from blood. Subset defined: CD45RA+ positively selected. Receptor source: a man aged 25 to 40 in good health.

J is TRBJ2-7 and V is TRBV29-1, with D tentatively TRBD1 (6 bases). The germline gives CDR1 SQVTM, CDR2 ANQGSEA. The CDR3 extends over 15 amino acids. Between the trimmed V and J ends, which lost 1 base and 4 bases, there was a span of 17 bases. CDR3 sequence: CSVEGGLGAYYEQYF. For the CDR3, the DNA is TGCAGCGTTGAAGGGGGCTTGGGGGCTTATTACGAGCAGTACTTC.

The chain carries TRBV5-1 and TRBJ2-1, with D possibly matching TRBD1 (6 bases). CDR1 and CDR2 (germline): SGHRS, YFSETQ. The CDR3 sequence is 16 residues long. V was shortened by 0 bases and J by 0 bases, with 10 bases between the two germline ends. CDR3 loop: CASSLGTAHSYNEQFF. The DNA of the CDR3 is TGCGCCAGCAGCTTGGGGACAGCCCACTCCTACAATGAGCAGTTCTTC.

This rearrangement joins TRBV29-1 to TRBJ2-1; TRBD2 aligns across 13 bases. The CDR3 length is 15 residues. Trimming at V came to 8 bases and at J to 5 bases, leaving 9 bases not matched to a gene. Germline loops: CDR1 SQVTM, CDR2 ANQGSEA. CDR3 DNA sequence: TGCAGCTCCGGACTAGCGGGAGTTTCCCACAATGAGCAGTTCTTC. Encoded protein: CSSGLAGVSHNEQFF.

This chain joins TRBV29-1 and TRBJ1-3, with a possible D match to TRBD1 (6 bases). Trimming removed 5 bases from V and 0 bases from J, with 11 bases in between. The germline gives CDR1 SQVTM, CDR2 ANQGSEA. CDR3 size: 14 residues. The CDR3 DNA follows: TGCAGCGTTCAGGGGCCGATCTCTGGAAACACCATATATTTT. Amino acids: CSVQGPISGNTIYF. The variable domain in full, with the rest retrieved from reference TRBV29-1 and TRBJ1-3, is SAVISQKPSRDICQRGTSLTIQCQVDSQVTMMFWYRQQPGQSLTLIATANQGSEATYESGFVIDKFPISRPNLTFSTLTVSNMSPEDSSIYLCSVQGPISGNTIYFGEGSWLTVV.

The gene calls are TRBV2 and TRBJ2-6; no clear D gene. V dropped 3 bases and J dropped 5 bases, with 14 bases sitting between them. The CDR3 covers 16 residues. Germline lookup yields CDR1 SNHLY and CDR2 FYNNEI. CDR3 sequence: CASSDLTGDRANVLTF. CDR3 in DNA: TGTGCCAGCAGTGATCTGACTGGGGATAGGGCCAACGTCCTGACTTTC.

CDR3 region: CASSLATGDQPQHF. Here the CDR3 DNA reads TGTGCCAGCAGTTTAGCCACGGGGGATCAGCCCCAGCATTTT. The rearrangement joins TRBV6-5 to TRBJ1-5, with D tentatively TRBD1 (5 bases). Trimming stripped 4 bases from V and 5 bases from J, with 12 bases between. This CDR3 spans 14 amino acids. The germline V gene encodes CDR1 MNHEY and CDR2 SVGAGI.

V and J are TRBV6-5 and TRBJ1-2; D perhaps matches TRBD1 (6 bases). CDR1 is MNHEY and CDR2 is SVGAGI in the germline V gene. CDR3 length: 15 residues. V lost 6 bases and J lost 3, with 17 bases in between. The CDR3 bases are TGTGCCAGCAGCTGGAAGGACAGCGGATACTATGGCTACACCTTC. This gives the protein CASSWKDSGYYGYTF.

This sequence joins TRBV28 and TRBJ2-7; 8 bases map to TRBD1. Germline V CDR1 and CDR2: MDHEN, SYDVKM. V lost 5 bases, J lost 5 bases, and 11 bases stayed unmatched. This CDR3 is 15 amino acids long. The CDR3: CASSLPFGQGHEQYF. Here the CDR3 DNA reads TGTGCCAGCAGTCTTCCCTTCGGACAGGGCCACGAGCAGTACTTC.

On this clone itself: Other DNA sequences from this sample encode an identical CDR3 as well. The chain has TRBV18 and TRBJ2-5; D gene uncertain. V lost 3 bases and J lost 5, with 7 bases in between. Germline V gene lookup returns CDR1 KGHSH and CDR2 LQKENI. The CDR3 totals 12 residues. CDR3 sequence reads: CASSPGAETQYF. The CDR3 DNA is TGTGCCAGCTCACCCGGCGCGGAGACCCAGTACTTC.

CDR3 in amino acids: CASSPHTEAFF. CDR3 DNA sequence: TGTGCCAGCAGTCCCCACACTGAAGCTTTCTTT. This chain connects TRBV6-5 to TRBJ1-1, with unresolved D. Germline CDR1 MNHEY, CDR2 SVGAGI. The CDR3 extends over 11 amino acids. V lost 5 bases and J lost 3, with 4 bases in between.

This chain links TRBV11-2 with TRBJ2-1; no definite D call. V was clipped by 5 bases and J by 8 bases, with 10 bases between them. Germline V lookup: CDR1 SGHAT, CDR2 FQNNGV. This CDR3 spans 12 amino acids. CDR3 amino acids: CASSKLMDEQFF. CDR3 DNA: TGTGCCAGCAGCAAGCTTATGGATGAGCAGTTCTTC.

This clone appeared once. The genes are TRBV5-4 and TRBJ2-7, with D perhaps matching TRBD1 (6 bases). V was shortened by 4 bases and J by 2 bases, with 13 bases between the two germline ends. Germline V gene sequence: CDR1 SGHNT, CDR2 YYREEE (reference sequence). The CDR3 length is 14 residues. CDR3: CASSPGVDPYEQYF. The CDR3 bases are TGTGCCAGCAGCCCAGGGGTAGACCCCTACGAGCAGTACTTC.

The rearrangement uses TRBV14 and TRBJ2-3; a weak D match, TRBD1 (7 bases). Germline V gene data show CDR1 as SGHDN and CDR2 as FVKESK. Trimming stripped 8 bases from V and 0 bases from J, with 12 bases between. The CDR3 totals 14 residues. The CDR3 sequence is CASAGQRSTDTQYF. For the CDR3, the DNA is TGTGCCAGCGCGGGACAGAGGAGCACAGATACGCAGTATTTT. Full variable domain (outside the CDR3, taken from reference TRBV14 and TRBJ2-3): EAGVTQFPSHSVIEKGQTVTLRCDPISGHDNLYWYRRVMGKEIKFLLHFVKESKQDESGMPNNRFLAERTGGTYSTLKVQPAELEDSGVYFCASAGQRSTDTQYFGPGTRLTVL.